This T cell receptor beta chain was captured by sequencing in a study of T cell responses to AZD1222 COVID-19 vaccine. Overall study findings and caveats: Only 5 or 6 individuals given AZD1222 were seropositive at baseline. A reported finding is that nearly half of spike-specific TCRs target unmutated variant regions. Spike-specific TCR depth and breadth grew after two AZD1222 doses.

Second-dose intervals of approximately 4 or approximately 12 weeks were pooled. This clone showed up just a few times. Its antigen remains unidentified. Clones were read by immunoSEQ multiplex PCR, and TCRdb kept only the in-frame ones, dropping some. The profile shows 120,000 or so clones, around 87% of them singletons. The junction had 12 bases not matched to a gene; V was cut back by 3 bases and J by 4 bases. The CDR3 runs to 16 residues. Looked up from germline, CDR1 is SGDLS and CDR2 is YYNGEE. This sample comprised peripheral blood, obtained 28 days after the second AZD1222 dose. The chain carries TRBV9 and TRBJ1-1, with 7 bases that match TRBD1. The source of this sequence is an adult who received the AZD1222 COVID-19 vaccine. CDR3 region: CASSGHGDSVVTEAFF. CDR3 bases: TGTGCCAGCAGCGGTCACGGGGACAGCGTAGTCACTGAAGCTTTCTTT.